Reported below is one TCR beta chain. The data stem from a study of blood T cells in healthy people across ages. PCR was performed a second time for about 7 to 12 cycles using a sample-barcoded 5' primer and a J-beta primer mix. TCRdb independently ran MiXCR on the 5' RACE reads; one entry per CDR3 protein. The profile shows 760,000 or so distinct CDR3 sequences, 20% to 25% of them singletons. Germline V lookup: CDR1 SGHTS, CDR2 YDEGEE. V dropped 0 bases and J dropped 2; count of bases not matched to a gene: 5. The CDR3 totals 15 residues. This sample also appeared in a second study, on T cells of mothers and their children. That work states: Sequencing revealed no T cell clones that were persistent and microchimeric.

The sample was blood. This clonotype originated in a boy aged 5-17 years in good health. V gene TRBV5-8 combines with J gene TRBJ2-7, with 7 bases lining up with TRBD1. The CDR3 nucleotides read TGTGCCAGCAGCTTGGGGACAGGCCTTACCTACGAGCAGTACTTC. Translation: CASSLGTGLTYEQYF.